The 30 T cell receptor beta chains below all came from one sample that was sequenced in a study of T cells in Graves' hyperthyroidism and ophthalmopathy. Amplification targeted TCR beta CDR3 regions from RNA transcripts. A first-round RT-PCR of the TCR CDR3 used the HTBI primer set. TCRdb re-called the multiplex PCR reads through MiXCR, storing one row per CDR3 protein. The profile shows 300,000 to 450,000 distinct CDR3 sequences, about 14% of them singletons. The sequenced material came from blood. All receptors derive from a man aged 25 to 40 with Graves' hyperthyroidism that later progressed to Graves' ophthalmopathy.

The J gene is TRBJ2-7, the V gene TRBV5-6, with 7 bases identical to TRBD2. The germline V gene has CDR1 SGHDT and CDR2 YYEEEE. CDR3 length: 15 amino acids. The V gene end was trimmed by 4 bases and the J gene end by 1 base; junction bases not matched to a gene: 8. CDR3 loop: CASSLYRDYSYEQYF. The DNA for the CDR3 is TGTGCCAGCAGCCTATACCGGGACTATTCCTACGAGCAGTACTTC.

A word on this clonotype: An end of the junction differs from the germline gene, which may be a read error. The CDR3 DNA sequence: TGTGCCAGCTCAGCACCGACAGGTCATACTCTGGAGCAGTACTTC. This encodes CASSAPTGHTLEQYF. The chain is built from TRBV18 and TRBJ2-7; possibly TRBD1 for D (6 bases). The CDR3 is made up of 15 amino acids. Germline lookup yields CDR1 KGHSH and CDR2 LQKENI.

The rearrangement uses TRBV7-9 and TRBJ2-7, with 10 bases aligning to TRBD1. V shed 7 bases, J shed 2 bases, and the junction held 11 bases outside the gene matches. This CDR3 comprises 16 residues. Germline CDR1 is SEHNR and CDR2 is FQNEAQ (reference sequence). This CDR3 is CASTQLGTGEPYEQYF. The CDR3 nucleotides read TGTGCCAGCACCCAGCTAGGGACAGGGGAGCCCTACGAGCAGTACTTC.

This clonotype was counted many times. V is TRBV20-1 and J is TRBJ2-1; no definite D call. CDR3 size: 11 residues. The germline CDR1 and CDR2 sequences are DFQATT and SNEGSKA (reference sequence). Trimming took off 8 bases at V and 4 bases at J, with 9 bases between the two ends. The CDR3 nucleotides are TGCAGTTCCGTGGCGTACAATGAGCAGTTCTTC. Translation gives CSSVAYNEQFF.

In this sample, this clonotype turned up many times. V gene TRBV11-1 combines with J gene TRBJ2-3; a possible D gene is TRBD2 (5 bases). Trimming left V 6 bases short and J 3 bases short, with 22 bases between. This CDR3 is built from 17 residues. Germline V lookup: CDR1 SGHAT, CDR2 FQDESV (reference sequence). CDR3 region: CASSSTIRSRGTDTQYF. The CDR3 nucleotides are TGTGCCAGCAGTTCAACGATCCGAAGCCGGGGTACAGATACGCAGTATTTT.

This clonotype was detected a few times. The V and J genes are TRBV30 and TRBJ1-1, with a possible D match to TRBD1 (6 bases). CDR3 length: 11 residues. V was clipped by 2 bases and J by 6 bases, with 7 bases between them. Germline lookup yields CDR1 GTSNPN and CDR2 SVGIG (reference sequence). CDR3 DNA sequence: TGTGCCTGGAGTCAGGGGTCTGAAGCTTTCTTT. Translation: CAWSQGSEAFF.

Ten or more counts support this clonotype. The chain employs TRBV27 and TRBJ2-1; possible D gene TRBD1, 5 bases. This CDR3 contains 15 residues. Trimming pared 0 bases from V and 4 bases from J, leaving 10 bases between. Per germline, CDR1 MNHEY and CDR2 SMNVEV (reference sequence). The DNA of the CDR3 is TGTGCCAGCAGTTTATCGTTCAGGGCTTACAATGAGCAGTTCTTC. It specifies CASSLSFRAYNEQFF.

This clonotype was seen a few times. The chain carries TRBV24-1 and TRBJ1-6, with unresolved D. The CDR3 is 13 amino acids. The germline CDR1 and CDR2 sequences are KGHDR and SFDVKD. V dropped 4 bases and J dropped 8 bases, with 8 bases sitting between them. The CDR3 sequence is CATSEFDDSPLHF. CDR3 DNA sequence: TGTGCCACCAGTGAATTCGATGATTCACCCCTCCACTTT.

This clonotype was seen at least ten times. The chain recombines TRBV6-5 with TRBJ2-7; D not certain. Per the germline V gene, CDR1 is MNHEY and CDR2 is SVGAGI. This CDR3 has 11 residues. Deletions cut 0 bases from V and 5 bases from J, with 2 bases between. The CDR3 sequence is CASSYSNEQYF. CDR3 nucleotide sequence: TGTGCCAGCAGTTACTCGAACGAGCAGTACTTC.

In this sample, this clonotype turned up a few times. The chain combines TRBV18 with TRBJ1-2, with D unresolved. V was trimmed by 3 bases and J by 6 bases, leaving 8 bases between them. The germline CDR1 and CDR2 sequences are KGHSH and LQKENI. The CDR3 runs 12 residues. The CDR3: CASSPARDGYTF. The CDR3 DNA is TGTGCCAGCTCACCGGCGAGGGATGGCTACACCTTC.

This clonotype has a count of ten or more. The rearrangement joins TRBV12-3 or TRBV12-4 to TRBJ2-5; D gene ambiguous. The CDR3 loop spans 13 amino acids. Trimming took off 7 bases at V and 2 bases at J, with 11 bases between the two ends. The CDR3 loop is CASKQTEQETQYF. In DNA form, the CDR3 reads TGTGCCAGCAAACAAACGGAACAAGAGACCCAGTACTTC.

In this sample, this clonotype turned up a few times. The rearrangement links TRBV19 to TRBJ2-1; 9 nucleotides line up with TRBD1. Germline CDR1 and CDR2: LNHDA and SQIVND (reference sequence). V was clipped by 5 bases and J by 7 bases; unmatched bases: 9. The CDR3 runs to 15 residues. The CDR3 loop is CASSLRDREGNEQFF. CDR3 nucleotide sequence: TGTGCCAGTAGTCTCCGGGACAGGGAGGGAAATGAGCAGTTCTTC.

There are a few counts of this clonotype. The J gene is TRBJ1-2, the V gene TRBV29-1; D is undetermined. V was shortened by 5 bases and J by 4 bases, with 11 bases between the two germline ends. The germline CDR1 and CDR2 sequences are SQVTM and ANQGSEA. The CDR3 covers 12 residues. The CDR3 sequence is CSVWGGRYGYTF. CDR3 in DNA: TGCAGCGTTTGGGGTGGTCGCTATGGCTACACCTTC.

This clonotype has a single count. A read error may explain this, as a much larger clone is one base away. The conserved phenylalanine or tryptophan is not found at the CDR3 terminus, so this likely reflects a read error. CDR3 residues: CASSFGSFGPQHL. The CDR3 DNA is TGTGCCAGCAGCTTCGGAAGCTTTGGGCCCCAGCATCTT. J is TRBJ1-5 and V is TRBV5-6; D ambiguous. CDR1 is SGHDT, CDR2 YYEEEE, per germline. The CDR3 has 13 residues. Trimming shortened V by 2 bases and J by 9 bases, and 12 bases separated the two germline ends.

This clonotype has a count of ten or more. The gene calls are TRBV28 and TRBJ2-7; perhaps TRBD1 as D (6 bases). V shed 5 bases and J shed 3 bases, with 17 bases lying between them. From germline, CDR1 is MDHEN and CDR2 SYDVKM. The CDR3 is 15 amino acids. The CDR3, as DNA: TGTGCCAGCAGTCTACAGGGAAGGACGGACTACGAGCAGTACTTC. Its translation: CASSLQGRTDYEQYF. Combining the CDR3 with reference TRBV28 and TRBJ2-7 gives the whole variable domain DVKVTQSSRYLVKRTGEKVFLECVQDMDHENMFWYRQDPGLGLRLIYFSYDVKMKEKGDIPEGYSVSREKKERFSLILESASTNQTSMYLCASSLQGRTDYEQYFGPGTRLTVT.

This clonotype was counted at least ten times. The chain couples TRBV12-3 or TRBV12-4 to TRBJ1-1; 8 nucleotides line up with TRBD1. V lost 3 bases to trimming and J lost 3 bases; unmatched junction nucleotides: 3. The CDR3 runs 14 residues. Here the CDR3 DNA reads TGTGCCAGCAGTTTCCTGGACAGGGACACTGAAGCTTTCTTT. Amino acid sequence: CASSFLDRDTEAFF.

In its sample, this clonotype was seen many times. The J gene is TRBJ1-5, the V gene TRBV7-9, with TRBD1 identical over 10 bases. The J segment lost 5 bases and the V segment lost 5 bases, leaving 3 bases of the junction unmatched. CDR1 and CDR2 from the germline V gene are SEHNR and FQNEAQ (reference sequence). This CDR3 region has 14 residues. Written as DNA, the CDR3 is TGTGCCAGCAGCCCCGGGACAGGGGATCAGCCCCAGCATTTT. Translated, it gives CASSPGTGDQPQHF.

Ten or more counts support this clonotype. The J gene is TRBJ1-4, the V gene TRBV3-1; D unclear. V was trimmed by 9 bases and J by 5 bases, leaving 10 bases between them. Germline V gives CDR1 LGHDT, CDR2 YNNKEL (reference sequence). This CDR3 has 12 amino acids. The CDR3 loop is CARPGPNEKLFF. CDR3 sequence (DNA): TGTGCCAGACCCGGGCCGAATGAAAAACTGTTTTTT.

This clonotype was found a few times. The V and J genes are TRBV29-1 and TRBJ2-1; no clear D gene. Trimming stripped 4 bases from V and 4 bases from J, with 8 bases between. This CDR3 contains 12 residues. Germline-derived CDR1 and CDR2 are SQVTM and ANQGSEA. CDR3 loop: CSVVFQYNEQFF. The CDR3 bases are TGCAGCGTTGTATTTCAGTACAATGAGCAGTTCTTC.

This clonotype appeared many times. The chain is built from TRBV2 and TRBJ2-6; weak D call: TRBD2 (6 bases). The CDR3 totals 17 residues. Germline lookup yields CDR1 SNHLY and CDR2 FYNNEI. Trimming removed 7 bases at V and 0 bases at J, with 16 bases between. The CDR3 is CASNRGALSSGANVLTF. The CDR3 nucleotides are TGTGCCAGCAACCGCGGGGCCCTGAGCTCTGGGGCCAACGTCCTGACTTTC.

This clonotype was detected many times. V gene TRBV28 combines with J gene TRBJ1-1; TRBD1 agrees at 7 bases. CDR1 MDHEN and CDR2 SYDVKM come from the germline V gene. V was clipped by 4 bases and J by 1 base; unmatched bases: 3. The length of the CDR3 is 14 residues. CDR3 DNA: TGTGCCAGCAGTTCCAGGGGGGGGAACACTGAAGCTTTCTTT. Amino acids: CASSSRGGNTEAFF.

This clonotype was picked up many times. V is TRBV24-1 and J is TRBJ2-3; maybe TRBD1 (6 bases). CDR1 is KGHDR and CDR2 is SFDVKD in the germline V gene. V was shortened by 3 bases and J by 2 bases, with 14 bases between the two germline ends. This CDR3 is 16 amino acids long. CDR3 region: CATSDPRGSFTDTQYF. Written as DNA, the CDR3 is TGTGCCACCAGTGATCCCAGGGGATCGTTCACAGATACGCAGTATTTT.

This clonotype was seen repeatedly, ten times or more. The chain employs TRBV5-5 and TRBJ2-7; tentatively, D is TRBD1 (6 bases). From germline, CDR1 is SGHKS and CDR2 YYEKEE (reference sequence). The CDR3 is 14 residues long. Trimming cost V 4 bases and J 3 bases, with 14 bases left between them. The CDR3 spells CASSRDIFDYEQYF. Here the CDR3 DNA reads TGTGCCAGCAGCCGGGACATATTCGACTACGAGCAGTACTTC. The complete variable domain, with remaining parts taken from reference TRBV5-5 and TRBJ2-7, reads DAGVTQSPTHLIKTRGQQVTLRCSPISGHKSVSWYQQVLGQGPQFIFQYYEKEERGRGNFPDRFSARQFPNYSSELNVNALLLGDSALYLCASSRDIFDYEQYFGPGTRLTVT.

This clonotype was observed a handful of times. The V gene is TRBV4-1, the J gene TRBJ2-5, with D perhaps TRBD2 (6 bases). The germline CDR1 and CDR2 sequences are MGHRA and YSYEKL. Trimming took 4 bases from V and 1 from J, leaving 16 bases between them. This CDR3 spans 16 amino acids. CDR3 residues: CASSRHPTSRQETQYF. CDR3 coding DNA: TGCGCCAGCAGCCGACACCCCACTAGCCGCCAAGAGACCCAGTACTTC.

The gene calls are TRBV7-6 and TRBJ2-5, with TRBD2 matching over 12 bases. V shed 5 bases and J 4 bases; nucleotides not matched to a gene: 14. CDR1 SGHVS and CDR2 FNYEAQ come from the germline V gene. The CDR3 is made up of 18 amino acids. The CDR3 bases are TGTGCCAGCAGCCCTAGACTAGCGGGGGATGTTGGCGGAGAGACCCAGTACTTC. Encoded protein: CASSPRLAGDVGGETQYF.

This clonotype was recorded at least ten times. The chain has TRBV2 and TRBJ1-2; 10 bases are shared with TRBD1. The CDR3 has 20 amino acids. Looked up from germline, CDR1 is SNHLY and CDR2 is FYNNEI. V was pared by 4 bases and J by 0 bases, with 17 bases of the junction left unmatched. CDR3 region: CASSVDTTGTGEEANYGYTF. DNA for the CDR3: TGTGCCAGCAGTGTCGACACTACCGGGACAGGGGAGGAAGCTAACTATGGCTACACCTTC.

Only a few counts were recorded for this clonotype. V is TRBV3-1 and J is TRBJ2-7; 8 nucleotides align to TRBD2. Germline-derived CDR1 and CDR2 are LGHDT and YNNKEL (reference sequence). The CDR3 runs to 16 residues. V lost 4 bases to trimming and J lost 2 bases; unmatched junction nucleotides: 10. The CDR3 DNA is TGTGCCAGCAGCCCGGGCGGGGGCGGGGGGCCCTACGAGCAGTACTTC. Translated, it gives CASSPGGGGGPYEQYF.

The chain links TRBV10-3 to TRBJ1-4, with D uncertain. Germline V gene data show CDR1 as ENHRY and CDR2 as SYGVKD. CDR3 length: 16 residues. V lost 10 bases to trimming and J lost 0 bases, with 18 bases between them. The DNA for the CDR3 is TGTGCCACCGGCCCCTTCTGGACTGCAACTAATGAAAAACTGTTTTTT. As protein: CATGPFWTATNEKLFF.

The chain is built from TRBV11-3 and TRBJ2-1, with D unclear. The CDR3 extends over 13 amino acids. V lost 1 base and J 12 bases, leaving 13 bases between the germline ends. Germline-derived CDR1 and CDR2 are SGHNT and YENEEA. For the CDR3, the DNA is TGTGCCAGCAGCTTAGGTTCCCCTCCCTGGCAGTTCTTC. Translating it yields CASSLGSPPWQFF.

This clonotype was seen more than once but under ten times. This chain links TRBV20-1 with TRBJ2-7, with TRBD2 identical over 7 bases. Per germline, CDR1 DFQATT and CDR2 SNEGSKA (reference sequence). The V gene end was trimmed by 6 bases and the J gene end by 4 bases; junction bases not matched to a gene: 15. This CDR3 contains 15 residues. The CDR3 nucleotides read TGCAGTGCCAAAGGGCAGGGAGGGTGGGGTTACGAGCAGTACTTC. This codes for CSAKGQGGWGYEQYF.